This TCR beta chain was identified in a study of Ad26.COV2.S vaccination and SARS-CoV-2 variants. For the study at large: Ad26.COV2.S arm of COV1001 included the donor. Study outcomes and limitations: There was reportedly substantial breadth in spike-specific CD8+ and CD4+ T cell responses after vaccination. Vaccinees displayed broader spike-specific TCR repertoires than placebo recipients.

Clones were sequenced by immunoSEQ multiplex PCR, and TCRdb holds only the in-frame ones, with some missing. Among approximately 300,000 clones listed, 70% to 90% were seen once. Turning to this clone: Its antigen remains unidentified.

The CDR3 is 15 residues long. The V end lost 4 bases, the J end lost 0 bases, and 12 bases lay between the germline ends. CDR1 is MGHRA, CDR2 YSYEKL, per germline. This sample's treatment: roughly 20 received Ad26.COV2.S at low or high dose, single or two shots; several received placebo; per-sample allocation not given. The investigators took samples on day 63 after the first vaccine or placebo injection. Boston provided a donor who was an adult aged 18-55 years. The specimen was peripheral blood, collected in a trial of Ad26.COV2.S vaccine versus placebo. This sequence joins TRBV4-1 and TRBJ1-1, with a weak D call TRBD1 (5 bases). The clonotype originates from a person between 18 and 59 years old who received the Ad26.COV2.S COVID-19 vaccine or a placebo. The CDR3 region has the DNA TGCGCCAGCAGCCCCCCGGGGCAGATGAACACTGAAGCTTTCTTT. Translated, it gives CASSPPGQMNTEAFF.